The clone carrying this T cell receptor beta chain was detected many times. No antigen is known for it. This sample was taken from a study of molecular identifiers for immune sequencing clone quantification. The wider study: Five aliquots were made in replicates from the RNA of about 20,000 or 100,000 naive CD8 cells, and four were sequenced. Whole-study findings and limits: Same-barcode identical TCR molecules could make highly expanded clones look smaller than they are.

Sorting was used to obtain naive CD8 T cells (CD8+CD4-CCR7+CD45RA+). Germline lookup yields CDR1 SQVTM and CDR2 ANQGSEA. The CDR3 runs 13 residues. Trimming removed 6 bases at V and 0 bases at J, with 10 bases between. TCRdb ran MiXCR on the PCR reads and lists one entry per CDR3 protein. The table records some 320,000 distinct CDR3 sequences, roughly 23% of them present only once. The receptor comes from a human donor in good health. Some libraries in this study had Jurkat cell RNA spiked in. The rearrangement links TRBV29-1 to TRBJ2-3; no reliable D call. Sequenced: naive CD8+ T cells from blood, with Jurkat cell RNA spiked in. Specified subset: FACS-sorted CD8+CD4-CCR7+CD45RA+ naive T cells. CDR3 sequence (DNA): TGCAGCGTCCAACCGAGCAGCACAGATACGCAGTATTTT. Amino acids: CSVQPSSTDTQYF.